The T cell receptor beta chain under discussion was sequenced for a study of post-analysis software for immune sequencing data. Study overall: The study covered relapsing-remitting, secondary progressive and progressive-relapsing courses of multiple sclerosis. General study points: Controls' normalized Chao1 diversity significantly exceeded that of multiple sclerosis patients. Elevated frequency relative to controls characterized 4 or 5 TRBV segments in patients, TRBV5-6, TRBV5-1 and TRBV20-1 among them.

This clonotype was counted many times. What it binds is unknown. In germline, CDR1 is SQVTM, CDR2 ANQGSEA. Trimming cost V 3 bases and J 0 bases, with 8 bases left between them. The CDR3 sequence is 13 residues long. Tagging with unique molecular identifiers was a feature of the TCR beta cDNA libraries. Once about 0.9 to 11 million T cells were used, 400,000 to 550,000 cDNA molecules resulted. A single record per CDR3 protein comes from TCRdb applying MiXCR to the PCR reads. The table has approximately 260,000 distinct CDR3 sequences, approximately 34% seen once. This sequence was found in a girl aged 10 to 17 with multiple sclerosis. The rearrangement joins TRBV29-1 to TRBJ1-1; no reliable D call. The sample was blood. The CDR3 protein is CSVDSGVNTEAFF. CDR3 DNA: TGCAGCGTTGATTCGGGTGTGAACACTGAAGCTTTCTTT.